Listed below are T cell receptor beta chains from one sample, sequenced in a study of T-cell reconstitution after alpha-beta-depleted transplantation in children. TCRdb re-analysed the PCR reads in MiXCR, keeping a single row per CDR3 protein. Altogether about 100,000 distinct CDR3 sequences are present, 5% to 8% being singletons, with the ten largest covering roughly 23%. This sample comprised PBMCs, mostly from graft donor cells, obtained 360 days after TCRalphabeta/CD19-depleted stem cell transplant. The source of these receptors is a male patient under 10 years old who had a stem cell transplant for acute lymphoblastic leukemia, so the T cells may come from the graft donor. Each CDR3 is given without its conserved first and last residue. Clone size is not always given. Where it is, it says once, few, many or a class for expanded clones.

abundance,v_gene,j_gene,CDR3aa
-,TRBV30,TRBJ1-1,AWMRYTEAF
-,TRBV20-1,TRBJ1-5,SARVSTGNQPQH
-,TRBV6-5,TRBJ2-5,ASSYSGGGAETQY
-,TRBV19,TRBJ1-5,ASTHRGSQPQH
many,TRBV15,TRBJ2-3,ATSRVLAGVGDTQY
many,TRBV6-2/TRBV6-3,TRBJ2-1,ASSYGLAANNEQF
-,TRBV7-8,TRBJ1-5,ASSLVGRAGGQPQH
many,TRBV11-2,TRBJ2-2,ASSLVRSGELF
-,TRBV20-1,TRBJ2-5,SARDNRGYQETQY
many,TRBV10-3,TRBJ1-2,AISEYGTGSYT
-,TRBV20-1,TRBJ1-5,SAIGQGVLFNQPQH
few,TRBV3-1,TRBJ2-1,ASSQEGTSGPYNEQF
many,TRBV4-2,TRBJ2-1,ASSQEWATSGNYNEQF
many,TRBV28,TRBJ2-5,ASSLTVGRLYQETQY
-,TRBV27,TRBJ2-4,ASSHLRDSLNIQY
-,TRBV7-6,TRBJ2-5,ASSTMFQETQY
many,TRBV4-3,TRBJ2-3,ASSQGRYRTESGTDTQY
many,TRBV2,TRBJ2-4,ASKGLAGGLAKNIQY
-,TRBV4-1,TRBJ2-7,ASSTGQGFYEQY
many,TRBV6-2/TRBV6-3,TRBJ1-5,ASTWNVGNQPQH
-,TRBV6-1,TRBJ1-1,ASNLQGADTEAF
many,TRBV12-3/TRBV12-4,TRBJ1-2,ASSLTLPGEDGYT
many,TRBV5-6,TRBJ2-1,ASSPGRGFYNEQF
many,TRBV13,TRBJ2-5,ASSPGLEGQGPEETQY
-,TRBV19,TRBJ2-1,ASRVSHNEQF
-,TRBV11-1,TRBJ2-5,ASSLPRDTRVTLNQETQY
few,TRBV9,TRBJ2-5,ASSVGGLAAWGQY
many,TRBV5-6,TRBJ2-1,ASSLSGTGPWDEQF
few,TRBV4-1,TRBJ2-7,ASSPGGRIYEQY
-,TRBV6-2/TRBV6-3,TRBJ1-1,ASSTIRNTEAF
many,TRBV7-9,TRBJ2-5,ASSLPPRTVQETQY
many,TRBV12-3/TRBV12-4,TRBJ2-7,ASSSLGLAGPYEQY
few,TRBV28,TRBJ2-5,ASSLYGVRETQY
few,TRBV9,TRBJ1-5,ASSVGRGYNQPQH
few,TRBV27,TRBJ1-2,ASSLSVYYGYT
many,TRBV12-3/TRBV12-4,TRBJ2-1,ASSPGDYNEQF
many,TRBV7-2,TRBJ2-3,ASSPVAGVRDTQY
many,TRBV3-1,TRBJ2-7,ASSQVGRGEQY
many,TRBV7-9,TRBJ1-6,ASRSGLTNNSPLH
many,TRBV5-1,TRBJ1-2,ASSRFYGYT
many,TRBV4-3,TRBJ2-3,ASSQDGLTESPTDTQY
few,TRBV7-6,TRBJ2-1,ASSPSPRFSYNEQF
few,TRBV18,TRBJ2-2,ASSPYWTGGNTGELF
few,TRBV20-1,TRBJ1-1,SARDLRGQGEAF
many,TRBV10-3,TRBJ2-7,AISELAGDSYEQY
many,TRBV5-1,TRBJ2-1,ASLRGGNEQF